Sequencing of this T cell receptor beta chain was carried out in a study of regulatory T cells in long-lasting Graves disease. In the case of this clonotype: The conserved closing phenylalanine or tryptophan is absent in this CDR3, likely reflecting a read error.

Germline values: CDR1 SGHDN, CDR2 FVKESK. Trimming stripped 5 bases from V and 1 base from J, with 14 bases between. This CDR3 spans 15 amino acids. According to the study, TCR beta libraries were built with iRepertoire HTBI primers and CDR3-region Arm-PCR. Original methodology: 60 or so TRBV and about 15 TRBJ segments were identified across samples. From the multiplex PCR reads, TCRdb called clonotypes with MiXCR, one entry per CDR3 protein. V and J calls and clone size were set by TCRdb, not the authors. Here the sample spans about 660,000 distinct CDR3 sequences, 30% being singletons. Time point: persistent/refractory GD, antithyroid drugs over 5 years with positive TRAb. Extracted PBMC RNA gave rise to the TCR library. Per American Thyroid Association guidelines, Graves' disease was diagnosed. One endocrinology department in Xi'an, China, was where patients came from.

V usage is TRBV14 and J usage is TRBJ1-1, with D hard to call. Sequenced material: peripheral blood mononuclear cells (PBMCs), taken when the disease was refractory, from a patient treated with antithyroid drugs. This receptor was taken from a female donor with Graves disease. Here the CDR3 DNA reads TGTGCCAGCAGCGAACTCTTGGCCGGGAACACTGAAGCTTTCCTT. Translated: CASSELLAGNTEAFL.